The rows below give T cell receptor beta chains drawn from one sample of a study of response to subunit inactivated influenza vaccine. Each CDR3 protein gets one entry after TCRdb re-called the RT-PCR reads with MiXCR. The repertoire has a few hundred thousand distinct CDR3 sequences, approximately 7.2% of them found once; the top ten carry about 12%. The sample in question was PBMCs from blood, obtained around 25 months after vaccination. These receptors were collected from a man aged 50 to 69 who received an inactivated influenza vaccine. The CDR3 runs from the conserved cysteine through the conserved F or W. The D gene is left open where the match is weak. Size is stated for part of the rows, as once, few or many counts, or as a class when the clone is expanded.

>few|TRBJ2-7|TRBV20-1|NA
CSADLGWRGLKMQYF
TGCAGTGCCGATCTGGGGTGGAGGGGGCTTAAGATGCAGTACTTC
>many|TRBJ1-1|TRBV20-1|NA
CSAQRTGPNTEAFF
TGCAGTGCTCAAAGGACGGGACCTAACACTGAAGCTTTCTTT
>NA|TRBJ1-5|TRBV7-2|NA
CASSIRQNQPQHF
TGTGCCAGCAGTATCCGCCAAAATCAGCCCCAGCATTTT
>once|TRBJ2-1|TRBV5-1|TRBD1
CASSLGTGGASYNEQFF
TGCGCCAGCAGCTTGGGGACAGGGGGCGCATCGTACAATGAGCAGTTCTTC
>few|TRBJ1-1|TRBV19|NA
CASTPDWGGTEAFF
TGTGCCAGTACCCCGGACTGGGGGGGCACTGAAGCTTTCTTT
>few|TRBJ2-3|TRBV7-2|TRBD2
CASSPDAGGLQYF
TGTGCCAGCAGCCCGGACGCGGGAGGCCTGCAGTATTTT
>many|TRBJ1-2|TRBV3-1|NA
CASSQGGYGYTF
TGTGCCAGCTCACAGGGAGGGTATGGCTACACCTTC
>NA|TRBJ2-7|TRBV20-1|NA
CSAQITGRNYEQYF
TGCAGTGCCCAGATTACGGGGCGCAACTACGAGCAGTACTTC
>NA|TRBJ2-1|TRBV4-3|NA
CASSQEDRGSYNEQFF
TGCGCCAGCAGCCAAGAGGACAGAGGCTCCTACAATGAGCAGTTCTTC
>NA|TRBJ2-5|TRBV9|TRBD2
CASSTSANQETQYF
TGTGCCAGCAGCACTAGCGCGAATCAAGAGACCCAGTACTTC
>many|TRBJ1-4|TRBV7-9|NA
CASRDGDNEKLFF
TGTGCCAGCAGGGACGGCGATAATGAAAAACTGTTTTTT
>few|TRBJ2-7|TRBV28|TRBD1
CASTSPGQLYEQYF
TGTGCCAGCACTTCACCGGGACAGCTTTACGAGCAGTACTTC
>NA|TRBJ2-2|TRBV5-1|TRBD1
CASSLNRGPGTGELFF
TGCGCCAGCAGCCTGAACAGGGGGCCAGGCACCGGGGAGCTGTTTTTT
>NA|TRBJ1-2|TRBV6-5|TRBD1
CASSIQGNYGYTF
TGTGCCAGCAGTATACAGGGGAACTATGGCTACACCTTC
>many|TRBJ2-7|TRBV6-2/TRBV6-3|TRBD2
CASSSYLLAGTDGEQYF
TGTGCCAGCAGTTCCTATTTACTAGCGGGGACGGACGGGGAGCAGTACTTC
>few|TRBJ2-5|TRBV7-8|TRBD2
CASSLAGTSGSESEETQYF
TGTGCCAGCAGCTTGGCCGGGACTAGCGGGAGCGAGAGCGAAGAGACCCAGTACTTC
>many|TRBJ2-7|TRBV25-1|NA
CASSGPYYEQYF
TGTGCCAGCAGTGGTCCGTACTACGAGCAGTACTTC
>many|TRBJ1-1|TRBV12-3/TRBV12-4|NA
CASSSWGSNTEAFF
TGTGCCAGCAGCAGTTGGGGGTCGAACACTGAAGCTTTCTTT
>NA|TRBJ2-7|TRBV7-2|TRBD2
CASSLGSSGVSYEQYF
TGTGCCAGCAGCTTAGGTTCTAGCGGGGTTTCCTACGAGCAGTACTTC
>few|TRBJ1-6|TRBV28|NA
CASSLSGFNSPLHF
TGTGCCAGCAGTTTATCAGGGTTTAATTCACCCCTCCACTTT
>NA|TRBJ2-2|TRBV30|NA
CAWRDWGGTGELFF
TGTGCCTGGAGAGACTGGGGCGGGACCGGGGAGCTGTTTTTT
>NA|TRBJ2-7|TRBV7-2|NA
CASSFGLAQDFDEQYF
TGTGCCAGCAGCTTTGGTTTGGCTCAGGACTTCGACGAGCAGTACTTC
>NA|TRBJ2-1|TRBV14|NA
CASSQAGVIYNEQFF
TGTGCCAGCAGCCAAGCAGGGGTAATCTACAATGAGCAGTTCTTC